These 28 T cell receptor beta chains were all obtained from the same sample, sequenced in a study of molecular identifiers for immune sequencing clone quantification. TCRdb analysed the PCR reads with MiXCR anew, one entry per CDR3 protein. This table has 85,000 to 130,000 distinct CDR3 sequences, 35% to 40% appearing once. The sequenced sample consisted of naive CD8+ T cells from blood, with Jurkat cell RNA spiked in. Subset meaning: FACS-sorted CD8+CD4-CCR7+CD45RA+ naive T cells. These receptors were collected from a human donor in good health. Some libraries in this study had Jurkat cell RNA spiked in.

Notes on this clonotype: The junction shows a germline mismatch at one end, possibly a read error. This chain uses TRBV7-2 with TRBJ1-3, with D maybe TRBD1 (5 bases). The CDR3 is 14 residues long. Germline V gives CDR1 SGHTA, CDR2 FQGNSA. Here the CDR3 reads CASSPGDSGNTLYF. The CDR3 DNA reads TGTGCCAGCAGCCCCGGGGACTCTGGAAACACCTTATATTTT.

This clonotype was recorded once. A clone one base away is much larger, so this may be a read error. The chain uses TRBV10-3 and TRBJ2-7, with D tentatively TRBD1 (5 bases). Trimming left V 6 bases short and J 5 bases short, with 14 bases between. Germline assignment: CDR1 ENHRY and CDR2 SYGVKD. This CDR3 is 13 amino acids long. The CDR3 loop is CAISPGHYNEQYF. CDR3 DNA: TGTGCCATCAGCCCAGGACATTATAACGAGCAGTACTTC.

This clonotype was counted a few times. In DNA form, the CDR3 reads TGCAGCGTTGGGACAGGGAGGAATGAAAAACTGTTTTTT. Its protein product is CSVGTGRNEKLFF. The chain links TRBV29-1 to TRBJ1-4; 8 nucleotides match TRBD1. Germline V gene data show CDR1 as SQVTM and CDR2 as ANQGSEA. The CDR3 totals 13 residues. The V gene end was trimmed by 4 bases and the J gene end by 5 bases; junction bases not matched to a gene: 3.

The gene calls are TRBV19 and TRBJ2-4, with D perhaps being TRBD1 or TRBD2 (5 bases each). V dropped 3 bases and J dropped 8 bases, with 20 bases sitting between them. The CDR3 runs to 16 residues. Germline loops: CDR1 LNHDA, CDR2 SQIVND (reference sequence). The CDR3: CASSISGTGSWDIQYF. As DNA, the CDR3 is TGTGCCAGTAGTATTTCAGGGACGGGGTCTTGGGACATTCAGTACTTC.

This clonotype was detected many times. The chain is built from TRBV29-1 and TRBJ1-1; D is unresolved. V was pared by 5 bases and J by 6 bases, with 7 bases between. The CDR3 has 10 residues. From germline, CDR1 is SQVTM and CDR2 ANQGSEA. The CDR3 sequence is CSVLGAEAFF. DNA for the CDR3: TGCAGCGTTTTAGGAGCTGAAGCTTTCTTT.

Here the CDR3 DNA reads TGTGCCAGCAGTGCTCTGGGACAGGTTTACAATGAGCAGTTCTTC. Translation: CASSALGQVYNEQFF. The V call is TRBV2, the J call TRBJ2-1; 8 bases fit TRBD1. V dropped 4 bases and J dropped 4; count of bases not matched to a gene: 6. This CDR3 contains 15 residues. Germline V gene data show CDR1 as SNHLY and CDR2 as FYNNEI.

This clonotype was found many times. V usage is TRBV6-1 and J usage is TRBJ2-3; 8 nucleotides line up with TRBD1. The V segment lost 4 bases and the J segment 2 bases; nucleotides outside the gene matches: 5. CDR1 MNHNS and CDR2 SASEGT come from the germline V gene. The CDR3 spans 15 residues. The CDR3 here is CASSGPGGFTDTQYF. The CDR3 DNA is TGTGCCAGCAGTGGTCCAGGGGGCTTCACAGATACGCAGTATTTT.

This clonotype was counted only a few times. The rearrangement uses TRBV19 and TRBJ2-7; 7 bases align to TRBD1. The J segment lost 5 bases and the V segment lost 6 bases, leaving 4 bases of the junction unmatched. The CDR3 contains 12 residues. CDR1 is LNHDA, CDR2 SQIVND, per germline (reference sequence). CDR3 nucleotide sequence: TGTGCCAGTAGACGACAGGGCCACGAGCAGTACTTC. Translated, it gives CASRRQGHEQYF.

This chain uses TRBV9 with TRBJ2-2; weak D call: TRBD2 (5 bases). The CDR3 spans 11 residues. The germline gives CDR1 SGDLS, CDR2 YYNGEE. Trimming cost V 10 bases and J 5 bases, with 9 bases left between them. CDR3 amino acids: CASGGTGELFF. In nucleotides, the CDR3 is TGTGCCTCAGGAGGTACCGGGGAGCTGTTTTTT.

CDR3 region: CASSASGTSADKQFF. CDR3 sequence (DNA): TGTGCCAGTAGTGCCTCCGGGACTAGCGCGGATAAGCAGTTCTTC. The V call is TRBV19, the J call TRBJ2-1; 10 bases match TRBD2. Germline V gives CDR1 LNHDA, CDR2 SQIVND (reference sequence). This CDR3 spans 15 amino acids. The V and J ends lost 5 bases and 11 bases, in that order; junction bases with no gene match: 12.

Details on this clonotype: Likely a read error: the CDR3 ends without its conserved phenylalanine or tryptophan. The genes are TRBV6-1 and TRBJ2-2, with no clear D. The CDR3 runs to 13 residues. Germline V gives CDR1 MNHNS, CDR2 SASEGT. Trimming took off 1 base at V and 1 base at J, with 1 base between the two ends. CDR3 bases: TGTGCCAGCAGTGAAGGGAACACCGGGGAGCTGTTTTAT. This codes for CASSEGNTGELFY.

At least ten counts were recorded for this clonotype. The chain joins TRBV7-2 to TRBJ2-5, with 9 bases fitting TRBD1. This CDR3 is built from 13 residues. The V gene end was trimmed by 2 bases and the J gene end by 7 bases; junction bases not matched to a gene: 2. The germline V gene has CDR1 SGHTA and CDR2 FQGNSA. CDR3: CASSLTGGGTQYF. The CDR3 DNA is TGTGCCAGCAGCTTAACAGGGGGCGGGACCCAGTACTTC.

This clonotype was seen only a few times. This chain's CDR3 is CASSVDGTGGSNQPQHF. For the CDR3, the DNA is TGTGCCAGCAGCGTAGATGGGACAGGGGGGAGCAATCAGCCCCAGCATTTT. V usage is TRBV9 and J usage is TRBJ1-5; 11 nucleotides match TRBD1. Looked up from germline, CDR1 is SGDLS and CDR2 is YYNGEE. The CDR3 has 17 amino acids. Trimming took 0 bases from V and 1 from J; bases not matched to a gene: 3.

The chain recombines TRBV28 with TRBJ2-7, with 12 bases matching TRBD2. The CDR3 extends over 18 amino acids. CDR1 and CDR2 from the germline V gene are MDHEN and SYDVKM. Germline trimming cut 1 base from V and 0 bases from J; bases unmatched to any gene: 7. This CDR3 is CASSLYTRLAGVSYEQYF. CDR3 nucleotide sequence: TGTGCCAGCAGTTTATATACACGACTAGCGGGAGTCTCCTACGAGCAGTACTTC.

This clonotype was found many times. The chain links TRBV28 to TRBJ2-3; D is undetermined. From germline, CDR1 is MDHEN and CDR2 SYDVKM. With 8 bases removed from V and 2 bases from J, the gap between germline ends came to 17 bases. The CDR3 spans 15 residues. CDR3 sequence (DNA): TGTGCCAGCCAAGTTTGGGGTCTATCCACAGATACGCAGTATTTT. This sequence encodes CASQVWGLSTDTQYF.

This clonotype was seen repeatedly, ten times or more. Written as DNA, the CDR3 is TGCAGCGTTGAAGCCCGGGGCGGCGAGCAGTACTTC. Translation gives CSVEARGGEQYF. The chain recombines TRBV29-1 with TRBJ2-7; the D gene could be TRBD1 or TRBD2 (5 bases each). Germline-derived CDR1 and CDR2 are SQVTM and ANQGSEA. Trimming removed 1 base at V and 6 bases at J, with 10 bases between. This CDR3 is built from 12 residues.

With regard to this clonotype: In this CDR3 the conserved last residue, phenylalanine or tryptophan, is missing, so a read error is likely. CDR3 DNA: TGTGCCAGCAGTCTACTCCCCACCGGGACTACAGAGACCCAGTACATC. Translated, it gives CASSLLPTGTTETQYI. The V gene is TRBV27, the J gene TRBJ2-5, with 7 bases aligning to TRBD2. Trimming removed 5 bases from V and 4 bases from J; junction bases left unmatched: 13. Germline V CDR1 and CDR2: MNHEY, SMNVEV (reference sequence). This CDR3 contains 16 residues.

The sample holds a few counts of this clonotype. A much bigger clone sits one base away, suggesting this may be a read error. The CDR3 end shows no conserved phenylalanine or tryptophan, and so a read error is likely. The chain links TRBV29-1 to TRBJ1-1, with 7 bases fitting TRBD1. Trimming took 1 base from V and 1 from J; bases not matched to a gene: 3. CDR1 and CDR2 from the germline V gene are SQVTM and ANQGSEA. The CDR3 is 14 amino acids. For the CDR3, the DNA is TGCAGCGTTGAAGTGGAGGGGGCGAACACTGAAGCTTTCATT. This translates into CSVEVEGANTEAFI.

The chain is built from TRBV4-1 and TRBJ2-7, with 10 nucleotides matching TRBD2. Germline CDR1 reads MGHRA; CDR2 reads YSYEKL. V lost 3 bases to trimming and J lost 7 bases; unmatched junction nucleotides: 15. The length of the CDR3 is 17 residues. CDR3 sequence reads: CASSHPTSGAPLGEQYF. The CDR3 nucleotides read TGCGCCAGCAGCCATCCTACTAGCGGGGCCCCCTTAGGGGAGCAGTACTTC.

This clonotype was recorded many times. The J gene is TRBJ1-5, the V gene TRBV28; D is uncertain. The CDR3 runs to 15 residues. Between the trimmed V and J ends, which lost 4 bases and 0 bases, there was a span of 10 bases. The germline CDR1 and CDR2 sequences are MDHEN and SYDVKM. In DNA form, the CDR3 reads TGTGCCAGCAGTTCCCGGACGGATAGCAATCAGCCCCAGCATTTT. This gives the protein CASSSRTDSNQPQHF.

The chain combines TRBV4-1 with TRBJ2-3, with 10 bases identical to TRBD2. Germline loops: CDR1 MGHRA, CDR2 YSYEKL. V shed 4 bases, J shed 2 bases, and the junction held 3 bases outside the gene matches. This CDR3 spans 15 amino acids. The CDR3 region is CASSRTSGTTDTQYF. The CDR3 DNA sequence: TGCGCCAGCAGCCGAACTAGCGGGACCACAGATACGCAGTATTTT.

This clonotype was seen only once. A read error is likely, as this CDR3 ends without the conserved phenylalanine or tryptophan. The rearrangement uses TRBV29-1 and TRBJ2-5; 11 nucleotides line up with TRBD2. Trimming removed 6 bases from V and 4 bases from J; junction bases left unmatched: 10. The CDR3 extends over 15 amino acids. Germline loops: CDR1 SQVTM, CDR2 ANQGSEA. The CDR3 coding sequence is TGCAGCGTGCTATCGACTAGCGGGAACGGAGAGACCCAGTACTGC. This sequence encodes CSVLSTSGNGETQYC.

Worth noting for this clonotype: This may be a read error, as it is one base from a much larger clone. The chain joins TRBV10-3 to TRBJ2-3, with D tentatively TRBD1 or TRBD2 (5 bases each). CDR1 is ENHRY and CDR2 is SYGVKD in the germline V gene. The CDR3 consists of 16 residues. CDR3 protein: CAISEVTESSTDTLYF. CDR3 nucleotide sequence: TGTGCCATCAGTGAGGTGACAGAATCTAGCACAGATACGCTGTATTTT.

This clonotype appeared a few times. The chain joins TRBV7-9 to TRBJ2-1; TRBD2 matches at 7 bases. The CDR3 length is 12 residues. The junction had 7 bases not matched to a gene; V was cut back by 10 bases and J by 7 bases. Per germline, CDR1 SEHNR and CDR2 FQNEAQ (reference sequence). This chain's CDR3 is CANEAGFNEQFF. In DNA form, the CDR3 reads TGTGCCAACGAAGCGGGGTTTAATGAGCAGTTCTTC.

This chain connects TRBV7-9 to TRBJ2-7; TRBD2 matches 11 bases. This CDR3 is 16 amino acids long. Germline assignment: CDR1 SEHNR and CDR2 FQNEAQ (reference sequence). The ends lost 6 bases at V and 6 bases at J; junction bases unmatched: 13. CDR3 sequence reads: CASSSTPSGRYGEQYF. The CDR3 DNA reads TGTGCCAGCAGTTCCACTCCTAGCGGGAGGTACGGCGAGCAGTACTTC.

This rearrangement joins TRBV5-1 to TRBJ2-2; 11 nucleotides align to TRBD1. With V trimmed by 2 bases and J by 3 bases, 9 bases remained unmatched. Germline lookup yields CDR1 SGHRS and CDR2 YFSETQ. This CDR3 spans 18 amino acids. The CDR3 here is CASSLRLEGQGDTGELFF. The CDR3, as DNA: TGCGCCAGCAGCTTACGCCTCGAGGGACAGGGGGACACCGGGGAGCTGTTTTTT.

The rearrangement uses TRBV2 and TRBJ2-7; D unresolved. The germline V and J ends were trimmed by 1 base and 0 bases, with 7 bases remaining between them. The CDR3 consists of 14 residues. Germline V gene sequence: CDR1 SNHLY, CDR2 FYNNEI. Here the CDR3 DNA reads TGTGCCAGCAGTGAAGACCCGAGCTCCTACGAGCAGTACTTC. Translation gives CASSEDPSSYEQYF.

The CDR3 coding sequence is TGTGCCAGCAGCCAAGATGACGGGAACAAAAACATTCAGTACTTC. This gives the protein CASSQDDGNKNIQYF. The chain combines TRBV3-1 with TRBJ2-4, with a possible D match to TRBD2 (5 bases). The CDR3 spans 15 residues. Germline-derived CDR1 and CDR2 are LGHDT and YNNKEL (reference sequence). Trimming removed 0 bases at V and 3 bases at J, with 9 bases between. The whole variable domain, filled in from reference TRBV3-1 and TRBJ2-4, reads DTAVSQTPKYLVTQMGNDKSIKCEQNLGHDTMYWYKQDSKKFLKIMFSYNNKELIINETVPNRFSPKSPDKAHLNLHINSLELGDSAVYFCASSQDDGNKNIQYFGAGTRLSVL.